Here is one T cell receptor (beta chain) with its context. The antigen remains undetermined. One base away lies a much larger clone, so this may be a sequencing read error. RNA transcripts were the source from which TCR beta CDR3 regions were amplified. HTBI primers were employed in first-round RT-PCR, then a second-round multiplex PCR followed. TCRdb re-called the multiplex PCR reads with MiXCR, one entry per CDR3 protein. The sample gives some 1.1 million distinct CDR3 sequences, about 35% of which show up once; more than 9.5% is in the top ten. CDR3 size: 14 residues. Germline V lookup: CDR1 SGHAT, CDR2 FQNNGV. The sample belongs to a study of Graves' ophthalmopathy and Graves' hyperthyroidism. For the study at large: If no ophthalmopathy appeared within 18 months of follow-up, hyperthyroidism was termed stable.

General study points: Between ophthalmopathy and stable hyperthyroidism, a 13-signature model drew a separation with nearly 90% sensitivity and about 80% specificity. Blood contained most expanded thyroid clonotypes exceeding 0.001 frequency.

The genes are TRBV11-2 and TRBJ2-7, with D unclear. Material for sequencing was peripheral blood or thyroid tissue (not recorded which). This sequence was found in an adult man with Graves' hyperthyroidism. Here the CDR3 reads CTSSFSSHSYEQYF. CDR3 coding DNA: TGTACCAGCAGCTTTAGCAGCCACTCCTACGAGCAGTACTTC.